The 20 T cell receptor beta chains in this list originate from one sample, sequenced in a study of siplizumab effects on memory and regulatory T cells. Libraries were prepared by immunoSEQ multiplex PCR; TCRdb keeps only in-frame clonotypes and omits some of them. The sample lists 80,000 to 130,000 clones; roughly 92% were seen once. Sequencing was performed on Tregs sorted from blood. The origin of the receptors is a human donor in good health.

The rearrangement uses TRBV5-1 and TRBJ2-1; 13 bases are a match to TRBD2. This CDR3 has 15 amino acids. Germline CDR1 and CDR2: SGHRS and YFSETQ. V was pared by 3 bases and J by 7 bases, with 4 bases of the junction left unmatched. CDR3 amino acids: CASSSGLAGRNEQFF. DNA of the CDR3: TGCGCCAGCAGCTCGGGACTAGCGGGAAGAAATGAGCAGTTCTTC.

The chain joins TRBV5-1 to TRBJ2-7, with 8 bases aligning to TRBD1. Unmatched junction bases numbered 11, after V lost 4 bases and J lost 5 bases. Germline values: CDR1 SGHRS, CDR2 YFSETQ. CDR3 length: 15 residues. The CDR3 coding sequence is TGCGCCAGCAGCCTACCTTGGGGGGACAGGAACGAGCAGTACTTC. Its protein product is CASSLPWGDRNEQYF. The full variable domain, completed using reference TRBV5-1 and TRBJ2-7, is KAGVTQTPRYLIKTRGQQVTLSCSPISGHRSVSWYQQTPGQGLQFLFEYFSETQRNKGNFPGRFSGRQFSNSRSEMNVSTLELGDSALYLCASSLPWGDRNEQYFGPGTRLTVT.

As DNA, the CDR3 is TGTGCCAGCAGTCTGAAGCCCACAGGAGTGGAGACCCAGTACTTC. Amino acid sequence: CASSLKPTGVETQYF. This chain joins TRBV6-1 and TRBJ2-5, with D tentatively TRBD1 (5 bases). The CDR3 has 15 amino acids. The V gene's germline CDR1 is MNHNS and CDR2 SASEGT. The ends were cut back, 5 bases at V and 5 bases at J, with 18 bases in the middle.

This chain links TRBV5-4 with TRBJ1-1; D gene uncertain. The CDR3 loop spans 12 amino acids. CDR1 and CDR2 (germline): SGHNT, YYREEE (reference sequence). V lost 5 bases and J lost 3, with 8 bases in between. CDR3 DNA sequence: TGTGCCAGCAGTGCGGGGTACACTGAAGCTTTCTTT. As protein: CASSAGYTEAFF.

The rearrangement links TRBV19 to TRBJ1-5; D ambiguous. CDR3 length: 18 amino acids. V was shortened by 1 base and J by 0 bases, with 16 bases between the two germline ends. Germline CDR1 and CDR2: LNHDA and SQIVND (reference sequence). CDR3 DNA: TGTGCCAGTAGTATAGTCCCTTTAGGAGGTTATAGCAATCAGCCCCAGCATTTT. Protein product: CASSIVPLGGYSNQPQHF.

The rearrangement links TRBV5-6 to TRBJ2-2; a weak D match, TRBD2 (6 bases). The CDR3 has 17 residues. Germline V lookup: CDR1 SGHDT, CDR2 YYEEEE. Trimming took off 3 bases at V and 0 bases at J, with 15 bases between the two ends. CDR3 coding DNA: TGTGCCAGCAGCTGGAAAGTGGGACTGTCGAACACCGGGGAGCTGTTTTTT. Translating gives CASSWKVGLSNTGELFF.

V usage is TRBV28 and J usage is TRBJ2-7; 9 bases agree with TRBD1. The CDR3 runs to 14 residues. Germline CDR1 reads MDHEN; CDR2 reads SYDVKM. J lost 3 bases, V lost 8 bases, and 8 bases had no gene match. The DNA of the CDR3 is TGTGCCAGCGTAGACAGGGGGTCTCACTACGAGCAGTACTTC. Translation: CASVDRGSHYEQYF.

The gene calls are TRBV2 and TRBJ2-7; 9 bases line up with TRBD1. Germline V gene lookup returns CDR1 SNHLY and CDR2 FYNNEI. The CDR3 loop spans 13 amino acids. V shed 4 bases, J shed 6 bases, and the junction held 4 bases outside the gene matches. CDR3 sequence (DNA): TGTGCCAGCAGTGTTTTGGACAGGGGCGAGCAGTACTTC. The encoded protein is CASSVLDRGEQYF.

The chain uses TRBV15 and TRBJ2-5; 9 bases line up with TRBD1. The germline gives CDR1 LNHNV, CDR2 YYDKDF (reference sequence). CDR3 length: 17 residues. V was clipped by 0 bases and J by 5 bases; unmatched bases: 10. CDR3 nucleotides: TGTGCCACCAGCAGAGATCCGAGACAGGGGGTCGGGGAGACCCAGTACTTC. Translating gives CATSRDPRQGVGETQYF. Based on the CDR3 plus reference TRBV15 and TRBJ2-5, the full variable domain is DAMVIQNPRYQVTQFGKPVTLSCSQTLNHNVMYWYQQKSSQAPKLLFHYYDKDFNNEADTPDNFQSRRPNTSFCFLDIRSPGLGDTAMYLCATSRDPRQGVGETQYFGPGTRLLVL.

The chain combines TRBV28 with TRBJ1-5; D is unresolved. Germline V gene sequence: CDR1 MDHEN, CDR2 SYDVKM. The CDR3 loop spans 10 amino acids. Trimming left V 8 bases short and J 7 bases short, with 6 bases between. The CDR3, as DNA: TGTGCCAGCGGAGTACAGCCCCAGCATTTT. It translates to CASGVQPQHF. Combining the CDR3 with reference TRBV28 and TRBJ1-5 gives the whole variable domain DVKVTQSSRYLVKRTGEKVFLECVQDMDHENMFWYRQDPGLGLRLIYFSYDVKMKEKGDIPEGYSVSREKKERFSLILESASTNQTSMYLCASGVQPQHFGDGTRLSIL.

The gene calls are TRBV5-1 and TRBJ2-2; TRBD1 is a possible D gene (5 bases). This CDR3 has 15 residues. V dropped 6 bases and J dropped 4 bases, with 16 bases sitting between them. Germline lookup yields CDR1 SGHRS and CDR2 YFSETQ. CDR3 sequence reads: CASTGLKTGTGELFF. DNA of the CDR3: TGCGCCAGCACCGGTCTTAAAACAGGCACCGGGGAGCTGTTTTTT.

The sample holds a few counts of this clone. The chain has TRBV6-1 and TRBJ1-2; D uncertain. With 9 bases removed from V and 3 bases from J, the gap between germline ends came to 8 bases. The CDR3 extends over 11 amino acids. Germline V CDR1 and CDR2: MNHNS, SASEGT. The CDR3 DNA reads TGTGCCAGTCAATGGGACTATGGCTACACCTTC. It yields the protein CASQWDYGYTF.

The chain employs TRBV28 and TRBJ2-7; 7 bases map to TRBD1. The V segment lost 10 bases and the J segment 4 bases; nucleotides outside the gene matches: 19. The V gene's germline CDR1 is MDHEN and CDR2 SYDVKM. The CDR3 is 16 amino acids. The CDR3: CATFATPTGRRYEQYF. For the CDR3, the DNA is TGTGCCACATTCGCAACCCCGACAGGGAGAAGGTACGAGCAGTACTTC. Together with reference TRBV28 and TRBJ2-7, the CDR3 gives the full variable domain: DVKVTQSSRYLVKRTGEKVFLECVQDMDHENMFWYRQDPGLGLRLIYFSYDVKMKEKGDIPEGYSVSREKKERFSLILESASTNQTSMYLCATFATPTGRRYEQYFGPGTRLTVT.

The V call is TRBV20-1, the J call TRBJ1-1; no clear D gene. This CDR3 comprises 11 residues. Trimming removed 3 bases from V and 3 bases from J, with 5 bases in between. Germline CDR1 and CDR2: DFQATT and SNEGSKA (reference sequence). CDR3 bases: TGCAGTGCTAGGGGAGACACTGAAGCTTTCTTT. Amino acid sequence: CSARGDTEAFF.

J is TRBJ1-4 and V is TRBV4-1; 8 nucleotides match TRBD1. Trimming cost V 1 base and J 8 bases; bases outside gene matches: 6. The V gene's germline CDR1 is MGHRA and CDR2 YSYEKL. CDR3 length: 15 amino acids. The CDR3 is CASSQGRTGYEKLFF. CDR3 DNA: TGCGCCAGCAGCCAAGGTAGGACAGGGTACGAAAAACTGTTTTTT.

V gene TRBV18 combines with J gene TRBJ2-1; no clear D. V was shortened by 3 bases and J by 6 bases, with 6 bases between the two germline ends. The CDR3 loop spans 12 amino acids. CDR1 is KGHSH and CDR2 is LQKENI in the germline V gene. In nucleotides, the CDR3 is TGTGCCAGCTCACCGGAGTTCAATGAGCAGTTCTTC. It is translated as CASSPEFNEQFF.

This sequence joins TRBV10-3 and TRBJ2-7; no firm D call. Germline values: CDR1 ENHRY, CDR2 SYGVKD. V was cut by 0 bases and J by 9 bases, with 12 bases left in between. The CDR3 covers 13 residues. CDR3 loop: CAISESARGGQYF. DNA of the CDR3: TGTGCCATCAGTGAGTCGGCCCGCGGTGGGCAGTACTTC.

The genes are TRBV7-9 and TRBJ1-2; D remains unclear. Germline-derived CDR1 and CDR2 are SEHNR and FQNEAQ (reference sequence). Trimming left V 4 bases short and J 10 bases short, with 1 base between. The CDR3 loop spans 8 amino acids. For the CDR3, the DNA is TGTGCCAGCAGCTCCTACACCTTC. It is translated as CASSSYTF.

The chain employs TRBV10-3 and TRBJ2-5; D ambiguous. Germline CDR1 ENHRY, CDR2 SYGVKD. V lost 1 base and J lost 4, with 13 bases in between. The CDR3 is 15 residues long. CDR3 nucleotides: TGTGCCATCAGTGAGTTGGTCGAGTTGAGAGAGACCCAGTACTTC. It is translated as CAISELVELRETQYF.

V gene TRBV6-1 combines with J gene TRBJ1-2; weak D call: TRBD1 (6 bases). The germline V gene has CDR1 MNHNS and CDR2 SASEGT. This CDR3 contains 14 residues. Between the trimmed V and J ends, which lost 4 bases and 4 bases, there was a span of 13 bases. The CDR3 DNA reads TGTGCCAGCAGTGTCCAGGGGAGGGGCTATGGCTACACCTTC. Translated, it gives CASSVQGRGYGYTF.